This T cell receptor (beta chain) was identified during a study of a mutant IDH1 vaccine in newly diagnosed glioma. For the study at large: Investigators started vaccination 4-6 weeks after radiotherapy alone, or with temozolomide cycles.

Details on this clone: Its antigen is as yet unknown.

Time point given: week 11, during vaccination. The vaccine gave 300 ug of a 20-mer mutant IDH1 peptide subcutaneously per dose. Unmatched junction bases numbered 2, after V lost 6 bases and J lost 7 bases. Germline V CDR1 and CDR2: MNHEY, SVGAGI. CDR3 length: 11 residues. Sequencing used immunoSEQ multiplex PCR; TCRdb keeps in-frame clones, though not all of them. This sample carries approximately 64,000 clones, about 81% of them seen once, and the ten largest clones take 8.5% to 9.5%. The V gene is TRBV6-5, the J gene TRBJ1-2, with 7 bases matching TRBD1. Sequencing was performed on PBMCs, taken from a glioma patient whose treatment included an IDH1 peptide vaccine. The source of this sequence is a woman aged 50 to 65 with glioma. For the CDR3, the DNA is TGTGCCAGCAGGACAGGGAGTGGCTACACCTTC. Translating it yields CASRTGSGYTF.